The clone carrying this TCR beta chain was counted only a few times. Its target is unknown. The gene names given are mouse names. The read finishes 1 residue shy of the CDR3 end, and the germline J gene is used to complete it. These data belong to a study of tissue T cells after allogeneic stem cell transplantation. The CDR3 loop spans 15 amino acids. Germline CDR1 is FNHDT and CDR2 is SITEND (reference sequence). V was trimmed by 0 bases and J by 6 bases, leaving 14 bases between them. The time point was: mouse harvest day 7 after allogeneic transplant. The graft held 10^6 splenic CD5+ T cells and 10^7 T-cell-depleted bone marrow cells. Points from the study as a whole: Few T cell clones were shared across patients, but motif clusters showed tissue-specific shared signatures.

Sequencing of TCRbeta CDR3 at survey depth gave sequences and template counts. The protocol was immunoSEQ multiplex PCR, while the TCRdb copy is restricted to in-frame clones and leaves out a portion. The table includes around 6,800 clones, about 50% detected once. Specimen: lymph node tissue. This TCR came from a female BALB/c mouse given C57BL/6 T cells with graft-versus-host disease after an allogeneic hematopoietic cell transplant. This chain connects TRBV19 to TRBJ2-5, with D perhaps matching TRBD1 or TRBD2 (5 bases each). The CDR3 bases that were read are TGTGCCAGCAGTATAGCGAGGGGACGTTTGGACACCCAGTAC. Translation gives CASSIARGRLDTQY. The CDR3 reads in full as CASSIARGRLDTQYF.